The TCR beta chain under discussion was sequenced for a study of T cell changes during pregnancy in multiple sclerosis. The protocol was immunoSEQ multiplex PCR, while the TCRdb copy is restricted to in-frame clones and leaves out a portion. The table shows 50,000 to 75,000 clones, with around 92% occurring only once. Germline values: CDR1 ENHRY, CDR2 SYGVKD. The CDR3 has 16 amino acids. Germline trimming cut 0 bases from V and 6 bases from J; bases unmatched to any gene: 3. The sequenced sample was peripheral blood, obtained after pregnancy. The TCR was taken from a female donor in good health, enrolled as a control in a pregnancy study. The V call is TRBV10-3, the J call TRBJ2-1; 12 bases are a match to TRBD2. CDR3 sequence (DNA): TGTGCCATCAGTGAGTCGAGGACTAGCGGGACCAATGAGCAGTTCTTC. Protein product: CAISESRTSGTNEQFF.